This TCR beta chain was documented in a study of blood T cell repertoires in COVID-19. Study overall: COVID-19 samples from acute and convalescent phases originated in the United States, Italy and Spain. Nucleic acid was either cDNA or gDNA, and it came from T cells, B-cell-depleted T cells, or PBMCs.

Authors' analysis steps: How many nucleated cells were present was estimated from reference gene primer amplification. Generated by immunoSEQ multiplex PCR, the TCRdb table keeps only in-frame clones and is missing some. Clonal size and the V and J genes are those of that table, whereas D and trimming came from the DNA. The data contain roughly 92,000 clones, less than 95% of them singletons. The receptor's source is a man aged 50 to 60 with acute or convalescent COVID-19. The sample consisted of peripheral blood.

CDR3 amino acids: CASSLGGRTQETQYF. In DNA, the CDR3 is TGTGCCAGCAGCTTAGGCGGGAGGACCCAAGAGACCCAGTACTTC. The chain joins TRBV5-6 to TRBJ2-5; 8 bases are a match to TRBD2. Germline CDR1 reads SGHDT; CDR2 reads YYEEEE. V gave up 2 bases and J gave up 1 base; unmatched junction bases: 4. This CDR3 has 15 amino acids.